This TCR beta chain was found in a study of Ad26.COV2.S vaccination and SARS-CoV-2 variants. CDR1 SQVTM and CDR2 ANQGSEA come from the germline V gene. V was trimmed by 4 bases and J by 4 bases, leaving 16 bases between them. The CDR3 extends over 14 amino acids. Assay used: immunoSEQ multiplex PCR; TCRdb lists only in-frame clones, some missing. The sample includes almost 400,000 clones, around 91% of them seen just once. The treatment here: some 19 received Ad26.COV2.S at low or high dose, single or two shots; roughly five received placebo; per-sample allocation not given. After the first vaccine or placebo injection, samples were drawn on day 63.

This chain connects TRBV29-1 to TRBJ2-5; D is unclear. This receptor was taken from a person between 18 and 60 years old who received the Ad26.COV2.S COVID-19 vaccine or a placebo. The sequencing here drew on peripheral blood, taken in a trial of Ad26.COV2.S vaccine versus placebo. CDR3: CSVGARVEAETQYF. The DNA of the CDR3 is TGCAGCGTTGGAGCTCGGGTTGAGGCAGAGACCCAGTACTTC.